The entry below gives a single T cell receptor (beta chain) sequence along with its context. Its specificity is unknown. At the Johns Hopkins FTIC core, DNA taken from cultured CD4+ T cells was sequenced by way of the Oncomine TCR Beta short-read assay. The genomic DNA was obtained from cultured CD4+ T cells by extraction with the QIAamp micro DNA kit. In TCRdb, the PCR reads were re-called with MiXCR into one record per CDR3 protein. The sample has 20,000 to 30,000 distinct CDR3 sequences; approximately 40% are singletons. The sample originates from a study of vaccination and CD4 T cells after COVID-19. Study in general: In culture, cells were exposed to overlapping spike peptides from SARS-CoV-2, HCoV-NL63, HCoV-OC43 and HCoV-229E.

CDR1 is MDHEN, CDR2 SYDVKM, per germline. V gave up 7 bases and J gave up 7 bases, with 11 bases separating them. The CDR3 contains 11 residues. As for treatment: approximately 9-day PBMC culture with coronavirus spike peptide pools or control peptides (ViraFEST assay). ViraFEST relied on peptide pools to expand antigen-specific T cells; the TCRs were sequenced afterward. By negative selection, CD4+ T cells were isolated once culture had run for 10 days. This receptor was obtained from a human donor who had recovered from COVID-19. What was sequenced was CD4+ T cells from blood, cultured in vitro. The genes are TRBV28 and TRBJ2-7, with D hard to call. DNA for the CDR3: TGTGCCAGCACCAACCTTAGGGAGCAGTACTTC. Encoded protein: CASTNLREQYF.